A selection of T cell receptor beta chains follows, all from one sample in a study of blood T cell repertoires in COVID-19. Profiled with immunoSEQ multiplex PCR; TCRdb holds only in-frame clones, not every one. The sample lists around 37,000 clones; roughly 90% were seen once. The specimen was peripheral blood. The receptors derive from a human donor in a cohort sampled during active COVID-19. Each CDR3 is given with its conserved first and last residue. A D gene is named only where the DNA matches it firmly.

D	V	J	CDR3
TRBD2	TRBV28	TRBJ2-2	CASSLSSGVARGELFF
TRBD2	TRBV27	TRBJ2-1	CASSDILGRGSSYNEQFF
-	TRBV29-1	TRBJ1-2	CSVHLSDRWDGYTF
-	TRBV3-1/TRBV3-2	TRBJ2-2	CASSLTSPGELFF
-	TRBV6-5	TRBJ2-7	CASSYSAGPYEQYF
-	TRBV6-4	TRBJ2-3	CASSRGFTDTQYF
TRBD2	TRBV5-1	TRBJ2-3	CASSRLAGVSSTDTQYF
-	TRBV2	TRBJ2-1	CASSVERNNEQFF
-	TRBV12-3/TRBV12-4	TRBJ1-1	CASSSTDSVAFF
TRBD2	TRBV3-1/TRBV3-2	TRBJ2-3	CASSIGGARTDTQYF
TRBD1	TRBV12-5	TRBJ1-4	CASVGRDREFATNEKLFF
TRBD1	TRBV27	TRBJ2-4	CASSPRDSRQDDIQYF
-	TRBV29-1	TRBJ2-7	CSVELAYEQYF
-	TRBV5-6	TRBJ2-7	CASSLLGDYEQYF
TRBD2	TRBV9	TRBJ2-1	CASSGLAGGPLNEQFF
-	TRBV7-9	TRBJ1-6	CASSLEQYNSPLHF
-	TRBV30	TRBJ2-5	CAWGQVQETQYF
-	TRBV18	TRBJ2-7	CASSPGQGIPYEQYF
TRBD1	TRBV5-1	TRBJ2-6	CASSSGWTGASGANVLTF
-	TRBV6-5	TRBJ2-3	CASILERPSTDTQYF
TRBD2	TRBV29-1	TRBJ2-7	CSVEARRGGQYEQYF
TRBD1	TRBV12-3/TRBV12-4	TRBJ1-2	CASSPRQGHGYTF
TRBD1	TRBV19	TRBJ2-5	CASSLGQAQETQYF
-	TRBV18	TRBJ1-5	CASSLDWSDQPQHF
-	TRBV6-5	TRBJ1-2	CASRPEDRPNYGYTF
TRBD1	TRBV2	TRBJ1-3	CASSEGPPGQDPNFSGNTIYF
-	TRBV10-2	TRBJ2-2	CASSETPTGELFF
TRBD1	TRBV5-1	TRBJ2-1	CASSAGTGVYNEQFF
TRBD1	TRBV4-1	TRBJ2-5	CASSQTGGEETQYF
TRBD2	TRBV7-8	TRBJ2-3	CASSSLLRGDTDTQYF
-	TRBV27	TRBJ2-7	CASSPQGLGEQYF
-	TRBV6-2/TRBV6-3	TRBJ1-4	CASSDDSAKLFF
TRBD1	TRBV28	TRBJ2-1	CASSFSQGAEQFF
TRBD2	TRBV6-5	TRBJ2-7	CASSSGGPPYGQYF
TRBD1	TRBV18	TRBJ2-1	CASSRDRVANEQFF
-	TRBV25-1	TRBJ2-5	CASSESPETQYF
-	TRBV12-5	TRBJ1-2	CASGPTRANYGYTF
-	TRBV30	TRBJ2-4	CAWRALGGAKNIQYF
-	TRBV10-1	TRBJ2-7	CASSLDSRYEQYF
TRBD1	TRBV5-1	TRBJ2-1	CASSLGQGDNEQFF